This TCR beta chain came from a study of blood T cells in healthy people across ages. Points from the study as a whole: Long-lived and aged donors differed, with more naive CD4+ cells and higher diversity in the long-lived. Researchers report that TCR beta diversity correlated strongly with naive T cell percentage.

Notes on this clonotype: As yet, its antigen is unknown.

Sample-barcoded 5' priming and a J-beta primer mix drove a second PCR of about 6 to 12 cycles. TCRdb recomputed calls from the 5' RACE reads with MiXCR, one row per CDR3 protein. The repertoire includes about 620,000 distinct CDR3 sequences, roughly 20% of them detected once, and around 3.4% sits in the top ten. CDR1 is MNHNY and CDR2 is SVGAGI in the germline V gene (reference sequence). The CDR3 runs to 14 residues. After removal of 5 bases from V and 5 bases from J, the junction contained 7 bases not matched to a gene. Sequencing was done on a sample of blood. The receptor comes from a man between 70 and 80 years old in good health. This sequence joins TRBV6-6 and TRBJ2-7; 9 bases are shared with TRBD1. CDR3 amino acids: CASSGWTGVDEQYF. CDR3 DNA sequence: TGTGCCAGCAGTGGGTGGACAGGGGTAGACGAGCAGTACTTC.